What follows are 23 T cell receptor beta chains derived from one specimen sequenced in a study of OX40 agonist ivuxolimab in advanced cancers. The library was produced with the immunoSEQ multiplex PCR assay. As stored in TCRdb, this immuneACCESS dataset retains in-frame rearrangements with V and J assigned. A fraction of the clones does not appear; measured against another copy, unresolved V genes explain less than half of the discrepancy, and the remainder lacks a known reason. The sample includes fewer than 70,000 clones, with 80% to 90% observed a single time. The ten largest clones capture around 2.1% of the sample. The material sequenced was CD4+ or CD8+ T cells sorted from blood, taken in a trial of the OX40 agonist ivuxolimab. The receptors were sampled from an adult with an advanced solid tumor such as melanoma, head and neck, liver or kidney cancer.

This rearrangement joins TRBV9 to TRBJ2-1; possibly TRBD2 for D (5 bases). The germline V gene encodes CDR1 SGDLS and CDR2 YYNGEE. The CDR3 is made up of 12 amino acids. V was pared by 0 bases and J by 9 bases, with 7 bases between. CDR3 in DNA: TGTGCCAGCAGCGTAGGCGGGTTTGAGCAGTTCTTC. Its translation is CASSVGGFEQFF.

The V call is TRBV13, the J call TRBJ2-7; TRBD2 agrees at 7 bases. Trimming at V came to 5 bases and at J to 9 bases, leaving 7 bases not matched to a gene. This CDR3 is 12 amino acids long. The germline CDR1 and CDR2 sequences are PRHDT and FYEKMQ (reference sequence). DNA for the CDR3: TGTGCCAGCAGCCCCGGGGGGTCCGGGCAGTACTTC. Its translation: CASSPGGSGQYF. Complete variable domain (other parts from reference TRBV13 and TRBJ2-7): AAGVIQSPRHLIKEKRETATLKCYPIPRHDTVYWYQQGPGQDPQFLISFYEKMQSDKGSIPDRFSAQQFSDYHSELNMSSLELGDSALYFCASSPGGSGQYFGPGTRLTVT.

The V gene is TRBV27, the J gene TRBJ1-1; D ambiguous. Germline V lookup: CDR1 MNHEY, CDR2 SMNVEV (reference sequence). With 5 bases removed from V and 6 bases from J, the gap between germline ends came to 16 bases. CDR3 length equals 14 residues. Written as DNA, the CDR3 is TGTGCCAGCAGTCCCACTCGACCGATGGCTGAAGCTTTCTTT. This encodes CASSPTRPMAEAFF.

The chain couples TRBV10-2 to TRBJ1-6; weak D call: TRBD1 (5 bases). V gave up 6 bases and J gave up 6 bases, with 15 bases separating them. There are 15 residues in the CDR3. Per the germline V gene, CDR1 is WSHSY and CDR2 is SAAADI. CDR3 bases: TGCGCCAGCAGCCCAATGGCCGGGACTAATTCACCCCTCCACTTT. Protein product: CASSPMAGTNSPLHF.

CDR3 bases: TGTGCCAGCAGTTTACAATCCGGGGGTAGGGGGACCCAGTACTTC. It codes for CASSLQSGGRGTQYF. The genes are TRBV27 and TRBJ2-5, with D tentatively TRBD2 (6 bases). The length of the CDR3 is 15 residues. Trimming took off 2 bases at V and 7 bases at J, with 17 bases between the two ends. CDR1 MNHEY and CDR2 SMNVEV come from the germline V gene (reference sequence).

The V gene is TRBV2, the J gene TRBJ2-7; TRBD1 aligns across 8 bases. This CDR3 contains 13 residues. The trim removed 6 bases at V and 8 bases at J, leaving 9 bases unmatched. From germline, CDR1 is SNHLY and CDR2 FYNNEI. CDR3 nucleotide sequence: TGTGCCAGCAGCCCGACAGGGGCTACGAAGCAGTACTTC. Residues: CASSPTGATKQYF.

This clone is a singleton in its sample. The J gene is TRBJ1-1, the V gene TRBV2, with TRBD1 as a possible D gene (5 bases). There are 13 residues in the CDR3. Trimming stripped 7 bases from V and 5 bases from J, with 14 bases between. CDR1 and CDR2 (germline): SNHLY, FYNNEI. This CDR3 reads CASTRSGGTEAFF. The CDR3, as DNA: TGTGCCAGCACCAGATCGGGGGGAACTGAAGCTTTCTTT.

A few counts support this clone. The chain employs TRBV19 and TRBJ1-4; D remains unclear. V was cut by 2 bases and J by 0 bases, with 10 bases left in between. The CDR3 spans 16 residues. Looked up from germline, CDR1 is LNHDA and CDR2 is SQIVND (reference sequence). CDR3 sequence: CASSISVLATNEKLFF. The CDR3 coding sequence is TGTGCCAGTAGTATATCAGTCTTGGCAACTAATGAAAAACTGTTTTTT.

This clone has only a few counts. The J gene is TRBJ1-5, the V gene TRBV27, with TRBD1 matching 7 bases. In germline, CDR1 is MNHEY, CDR2 SMNVEV (reference sequence). Trimming cost V 6 bases and J 3 bases; bases outside gene matches: 8. The CDR3 extends over 15 amino acids. The CDR3 region is CASRPLDRINQPQHF. In DNA, the CDR3 is TGTGCCAGCAGACCCCTGGACAGGATCAATCAGCCCCAGCATTTT.

The CDR3 region is CATQASYEQYF. For the CDR3, the DNA is TGTGCCACCCAAGCGTCCTACGAGCAGTACTTC. The rearrangement uses TRBV28 and TRBJ2-7; D gene unclear. CDR1 and CDR2 from the germline V gene are MDHEN and SYDVKM. Trimming stripped 10 bases from V and 1 base from J, with 8 bases between. The CDR3 is 11 residues long.

V gene TRBV7-9 combines with J gene TRBJ1-1; 11 nucleotides line up with TRBD1. The CDR3 loop spans 16 amino acids. Trimming cost V 5 bases and J 3 bases; bases outside gene matches: 8. CDR1 is SEHNR, CDR2 FQNEAQ, per germline (reference sequence). CDR3 sequence: CASSGRTGGPDTEAFF. CDR3 DNA: TGTGCCAGCAGCGGACGGACAGGGGGCCCGGACACTGAAGCTTTCTTT.

In its sample, this clone was seen a few times. The chain is built from TRBV6-1 and TRBJ1-2; D unclear. Germline lookup yields CDR1 MNHNS and CDR2 SASEGT. The germline V and J ends were trimmed by 3 bases and 8 bases, with 16 bases remaining between them. The CDR3 contains 14 residues. The CDR3, as DNA: TGTGCCAGCAGTGACGAATCCTTATTAGAGGGCTACACCTTC. Amino acids: CASSDESLLEGYTF.

This chain joins TRBV7-9 and TRBJ1-6; no definite D call. Trimming took 5 bases from V and 8 from J, leaving 16 bases between them. CDR3 length: 15 amino acids. The germline V gene encodes CDR1 SEHNR and CDR2 FQNEAQ (reference sequence). The DNA of the CDR3 is TGTGCCAGCAGCCACCGACGAAAGCCAGATTCACCCCTCCACTTT. It encodes CASSHRRKPDSPLHF.

J is TRBJ2-3 and V is TRBV18, with a tentative D call TRBD1 (6 bases). This CDR3 region has 16 residues. Per the germline V gene, CDR1 is KGHSH and CDR2 is LQKENI. The V gene lost 2 bases and the J gene lost 0 bases, with 12 bases spanning the gap. The CDR3, as DNA: TGTGCCAGCTCACCAGGCGACAGGCTCAGCACAGATACGCAGTATTTT. Amino acids: CASSPGDRLSTDTQYF.

This rearrangement joins TRBV5-6 to TRBJ1-6; D remains ambiguous. The germline CDR1 and CDR2 sequences are SGHDT and YYEEEE. The CDR3 totals 15 residues. Deletions cut 4 bases from V and 7 bases from J, with 15 bases between. CDR3 sequence (DNA): TGTGCCAGCAGCCGCGTGGGCAGATCAAATTCACCCCTCCACTTT. Its translation: CASSRVGRSNSPLHF.

The chain is built from TRBV14 and TRBJ2-1; D is perhaps TRBD1 (7 bases). The CDR3 is made up of 18 amino acids. Germline V gene sequence: CDR1 SGHDN, CDR2 FVKESK. V was trimmed by 0 bases and J by 5 bases, leaving 20 bases between them. The CDR3 here is CASSQEGGSGAFNNEQFF. CDR3 sequence (DNA): TGTGCCAGCAGCCAAGAAGGGGGCTCGGGGGCGTTTAACAATGAGCAGTTCTTC.

The chain combines TRBV28 with TRBJ1-1; a weak D match, TRBD1 (6 bases). Trimming shortened V by 2 bases and J by 5 bases, and 18 bases separated the two germline ends. Germline V gene sequence: CDR1 MDHEN, CDR2 SYDVKM. This CDR3 contains 16 residues. The CDR3 spells CASSLRGGRGDTEAFF. CDR3 bases: TGTGCCAGCAGTTTAAGAGGGGGGCGAGGGGATACTGAAGCTTTCTTT. Supplemented by reference TRBV28 and TRBJ1-1, the full variable domain reads DVKVTQSSRYLVKRTGEKVFLECVQDMDHENMFWYRQDPGLGLRLIYFSYDVKMKEKGDIPEGYSVSREKKERFSLILESASTNQTSMYLCASSLRGGRGDTEAFFGQGTRLTVV.

The chain couples TRBV19 to TRBJ1-5; 7 nucleotides match TRBD1. Germline CDR1 LNHDA, CDR2 SQIVND (reference sequence). The length of the CDR3 is 14 residues. Unmatched junction bases numbered 5, after V lost 7 bases and J lost 2 bases. The CDR3 here is CASMFTGGNQPQHF. The DNA for the CDR3 is TGTGCCAGTATGTTCACAGGGGGCAATCAGCCCCAGCATTTT.

The table lists this clone with a count of one. The chain links TRBV6-1 to TRBJ2-7; possible D gene TRBD2, 5 bases. Per the germline V gene, CDR1 is MNHNS and CDR2 is SASEGT. Trimming stripped 0 bases from V and 3 bases from J, with 9 bases between. The CDR3 covers 14 residues. The DNA for the CDR3 is TGTGCCAGCAGTGAAGCGCTTCGGGGCTACGAGCAGTACTTC. Translation gives CASSEALRGYEQYF.

The V gene is TRBV5-1, the J gene TRBJ1-2; TRBD1 matches 7 bases. Per the germline V gene, CDR1 is SGHRS and CDR2 is YFSETQ. V trimming: 2 bases; J trimming: 5 bases; junction bases outside the gene matches: 12. The CDR3 has 16 amino acids. This CDR3 reads CASSFLEGAFEYGYTF. The DNA of the CDR3 is TGCGCCAGCAGCTTCCTGGAGGGGGCCTTTGAGTATGGCTACACCTTC.

The chain employs TRBV7-2 and TRBJ1-5; no clear D. The germline V gene encodes CDR1 SGHTA and CDR2 FQGNSA. The CDR3 covers 15 residues. The V gene lost 1 base and the J gene lost 0 bases, with 7 bases spanning the gap. CDR3 coding DNA: TGTGCCAGCAGCTTAGGAGTGTATAGCAATCAGCCCCAGCATTTT. It yields the protein CASSLGVYSNQPQHF.

The V call is TRBV2, the J call TRBJ2-1; 7 bases fit TRBD2. V lost 8 bases, J lost 4 bases, and 17 bases stayed unmatched. The germline V gene has CDR1 SNHLY and CDR2 FYNNEI. This CDR3 contains 17 residues. The CDR3 region is CASSDPARASGYNEQFF. CDR3 nucleotides: TGTGCCAGCTCTGACCCCGCCCGGGCTAGCGGTTACAATGAGCAGTTCTTC. The full variable domain, its missing parts supplied by reference TRBV2 and TRBJ2-1, is EPEVTQTPSHQVTQMGQEVILRCVPISNHLYFYWYRQILGQKVEFLVSFYNNEISEKSEIFDDQFSVERPDGSNFTLKIRSTKLEDSAMYFCASSDPARASGYNEQFFGPGTRLTVL.

This clone was detected once. This chain connects TRBV15 to TRBJ2-1; no definite D call. V was clipped by 1 base and J by 9 bases, with 10 bases between them. This CDR3 has 13 residues. In germline, CDR1 is LNHNV, CDR2 YYDKDF (reference sequence). The CDR3 spells CATSRGLVREQFF. The CDR3 bases are TGTGCCACCAGCAGAGGCCTGGTCCGTGAGCAGTTCTTC.